Below, 18 T cell receptor beta chains from the same sample are listed, as sequenced in a study of Graves' ophthalmopathy and Graves' hyperthyroidism. The authors amplified TCR beta CDR3 regions from RNA transcripts. A first-round RT-PCR used HTBI primers, followed by a second-round multiplex PCR. TCRdb ran MiXCR on the multiplex PCR reads and lists one entry per CDR3 protein. The repertoire consists of roughly 1.1 million distinct CDR3 sequences, with about 40% occurring once and the leading ten covering more than 9.5%. The sequenced sample was peripheral blood or thyroid tissue (not recorded which). Every receptor here comes from an adult man with Graves' hyperthyroidism.

This clonotype was detected many times. The chain has TRBV29-1 and TRBJ2-2; D remains ambiguous. Germline CDR1 reads SQVTM; CDR2 reads ANQGSEA. V was clipped by 3 bases and J by 1 base, with 6 bases between them. CDR3 length: 13 amino acids. The CDR3 sequence is CSVDPRNTGELFF. The CDR3 DNA sequence: TGCAGCGTTGACCCCAGGAACACCGGGGAGCTGTTTTTT.

This clonotype was found many times. The chain recombines TRBV7-6 with TRBJ1-5, with D hard to call. Trimming removed 0 bases at V and 4 bases at J, with 4 bases between. The CDR3 extends over 13 amino acids. Germline assignment: CDR1 SGHVS and CDR2 FNYEAQ. CDR3 loop: CASSLAENQPQHF. CDR3 coding DNA: TGTGCCAGCAGCTTAGCAGAGAATCAGCCCCAGCATTTT.

A word on this clonotype: This may come from a read error, since a much larger clone is one base off. The chain links TRBV7-2 to TRBJ1-5; 9 bases map to TRBD1. This CDR3 has 14 residues. Trimming took 2 bases from V and 7 from J; bases not matched to a gene: 3. Germline V gives CDR1 SGHTA, CDR2 FQGNSA. Here the CDR3 DNA reads TGTGCCAGCAGCTTAAGACAGGGGGTACAGCCCCAGCATTTT. Amino acid sequence: CASSLRQGVQPQHF. The variable domain in full, completed from reference TRBV7-2 and TRBJ1-5, reads GAGVSQSPSNKVTEKGKDVELRCDPISGHTALYWYRQSLGQGLEFLIYFQGNSAPDKSGLPSDRFSAERTGGSVSTLTIQRTQQEDSAVYLCASSLRQGVQPQHFGDGTRLSIL.

This clonotype was detected many times. The rearrangement joins TRBV12-3 or TRBV12-4 to TRBJ1-6, with 8 nucleotides matching TRBD1. V trimming: 6 bases; J trimming: 6 bases; junction bases outside the gene matches: 7. CDR3 length: 15 residues. DNA for the CDR3: TGTGCCAGCAGGGGTCAGGGGGCAGGTAATTCACCCCTCCACTTT. Translation gives CASRGQGAGNSPLHF.

Ten or more counts support this clonotype. One end of the junction does not line up with germline, which may come from a read error. The chain carries TRBV5-1 and TRBJ2-7; no clear D. This CDR3 has 14 residues. The germline CDR1 and CDR2 sequences are SGHRS and YFSETQ. The chain's CDR3 is CASSLDPGSYEQYF. In DNA, the CDR3 is TGTGCCAGCAGCTTAGACCCCGGAAGCTACGAGCAGTACTTC.

V usage is TRBV10-3 and J usage is TRBJ2-7, with TRBD1 matching 10 bases. CDR3 size: 14 residues. With 4 bases clipped from V and 4 bases from J, the junction kept 4 bases outside the gene matches. Per the germline V gene, CDR1 is ENHRY and CDR2 is SYGVKD. The CDR3 coding sequence is TGTGCCATCAGTGGAAAGGACAGGGGGTACGAGCAGTACTTC. Encoded protein: CAISGKDRGYEQYF.

V usage is TRBV10-3 and J usage is TRBJ2-5; 7 positions agree with TRBD1. J lost 7 bases, V lost 0 bases, and 8 bases had no gene match. The CDR3 extends over 15 amino acids. Germline CDR1 is ENHRY and CDR2 is SYGVKD. The CDR3 nucleotides are TGTGCCATCAGTGAGTCGGGACAGCAGCTTGGGACCCAGTACTTC. Residues: CAISESGQQLGTQYF.

This clonotype was picked up many times. The J gene is TRBJ1-6, the V gene TRBV5-6; tentative D call: TRBD1 (6 bases). This CDR3 is built from 15 residues. The V end lost 5 bases, the J end lost 8 bases, and 17 bases lay between the germline ends. Germline-derived CDR1 and CDR2 are SGHDT and YYEEEE. The CDR3 region is CASSSYWAGDSPLHF. CDR3 nucleotide sequence: TGTGCCAGCAGTAGCTATTGGGCAGGGGATTCACCCCTCCACTTT.

This clonotype was seen ten or more times. The chain uses TRBV7-9 and TRBJ1-2; D unresolved. Germline CDR1 is SEHNR and CDR2 is FQNEAQ (reference sequence). V lost 2 bases and J lost 4, with 8 bases in between. The CDR3 extends over 13 amino acids. The CDR3 DNA is TGTGCCAGCAGCTTAAAGGACGGCTATGGCTACACCTTC. Residues: CASSLKDGYGYTF.

The sample holds many counts of this clonotype. V gene TRBV20-1 combines with J gene TRBJ2-7, with 8 bases matching TRBD1. CDR1 is DFQATT, CDR2 SNEGSKA, per germline (reference sequence). V lost 6 bases to trimming and J lost 7 bases; unmatched junction nucleotides: 11. The CDR3 runs to 13 residues. This CDR3 is CSAYTGQVFEQYF. As DNA, the CDR3 is TGCAGTGCATATACGGGACAGGTCTTTGAGCAGTACTTC.

This clonotype was seen ten or more times. The rearrangement uses TRBV29-1 and TRBJ1-3; D is uncertain. The germline V gene encodes CDR1 SQVTM and CDR2 ANQGSEA. The V and J ends lost 1 base and 0 bases respectively, with 4 bases between them. CDR3 length equals 13 residues. The CDR3 DNA reads as TGCAGCGTTGAAGGGGTCTCTGGAAACACCATATATTTT. This translates into CSVEGVSGNTIYF.

The chain joins TRBV29-1 to TRBJ2-7, with 7 bases fitting TRBD1. The germline V gene encodes CDR1 SQVTM and CDR2 ANQGSEA. This CDR3 has 18 amino acids. The V and J ends lost 0 bases and 4 bases, in that order; junction bases with no gene match: 18. Written as DNA, the CDR3 is TGCAGCGTTGAAGATCCGCTGAGTCATCCGACAGGGAAGTACGAGCAGTACTTC. It codes for CSVEDPLSHPTGKYEQYF.

Only a few counts were recorded for this clonotype. J is TRBJ2-7 and V is TRBV14; 9 nucleotides line up with TRBD1. Germline V CDR1 and CDR2: SGHDN, FVKESK. The junction had 3 bases not matched to a gene; V was cut back by 0 bases and J by 3 bases. This CDR3 is 15 amino acids long. The CDR3 coding sequence is TGTGCCAGCAGCCAAGAGGGGACAGGGTTCTACGAGCAGTACTTC. The encoded protein is CASSQEGTGFYEQYF.

This clonotype was seen more than once but under ten times. The gene calls are TRBV20-1 and TRBJ1-2; D is unresolved. CDR3 length: 9 residues. The ends were cut back, 6 bases at V and 14 bases at J, with 13 bases in the middle. Germline lookup yields CDR1 DFQATT and CDR2 SNEGSKA (reference sequence). Here the CDR3 DNA reads TGCAGTGCAGCCCGGGAGCTAACCTTC. This gives the protein CSAARELTF.

The chain joins TRBV20-1 to TRBJ2-2, with 9 bases fitting TRBD1. After removal of 2 bases from V and 7 bases from J, the junction contained 11 bases not matched to a gene. Germline CDR1 DFQATT, CDR2 SNEGSKA (reference sequence). The CDR3 is 16 amino acids. CDR3 coding DNA: TGCAGTGCTAGAAGCAGGACAGGGGATTACGGCGGGGAGCTGTTTTTT. Its protein product is CSARSRTGDYGGELFF.

The rearrangement joins TRBV10-3 to TRBJ1-5, with 7 bases that match TRBD1. This CDR3 contains 13 residues. Per the germline V gene, CDR1 is ENHRY and CDR2 is SYGVKD. Germline trimming cut 10 bases from V and 6 bases from J; bases unmatched to any gene: 9. The CDR3 sequence: CASRRTGGQPQHF. The CDR3 DNA reads as TGTGCCAGCAGGAGGACAGGAGGTCAGCCCCAGCATTTT.

Many counts were recorded for this clonotype. The chain links TRBV2 to TRBJ1-2; D might be TRBD1 (6 bases). CDR1 SNHLY and CDR2 FYNNEI come from the germline V gene. The V end lost 10 bases, the J end lost 6 bases, and 15 bases lay between the germline ends. The CDR3 is made up of 12 amino acids. The CDR3 protein is CAIKTGNHGYTF. In DNA form, the CDR3 reads TGTGCCATCAAAACAGGGAACCATGGCTACACCTTC. Complete variable domain (other parts from reference TRBV2 and TRBJ1-2): EPEVTQTPSHQVTQMGQEVILRCVPISNHLYFYWYRQILGQKVEFLVSFYNNEISEKSEIFDDQFSVERPDGSNFTLKIRSTKLEDSAMYFCAIKTGNHGYTFGSGTRLTVV.

V is TRBV7-9 and J is TRBJ1-2; a possible D gene is TRBD1 (5 bases). The CDR3 contains 17 residues. In germline, CDR1 is SEHNR, CDR2 FQNEAQ (reference sequence). V lost 2 bases and J 3 bases, leaving 19 bases between the germline ends. The CDR3: CASSLRVAPPGDYGYTF. The DNA for the CDR3 is TGTGCCAGCAGCTTAAGAGTAGCTCCCCCGGGGGACTATGGCTACACCTTC.